The 17 T cell receptor beta chains given below trace back to one sample, sequenced in a study of blood T cells in healthy people across ages. It was with a sample-barcoded 5' primer and a J-beta primer mix that a second PCR of about 6 to 12 cycles was run. One entry per CDR3 protein results from TCRdb running MiXCR on the 5' RACE reads. The repertoire holds 1.5 million to 2 million distinct CDR3 sequences, with approximately 28% as singletons. The sequencing sample was made of blood. The receptors were gathered from a woman aged 25 to 45 in good health.

The chain couples TRBV20-1 to TRBJ2-7; D might be TRBD1 (6 bases). This CDR3 region has 15 residues. Germline CDR1 and CDR2: DFQATT and SNEGSKA (reference sequence). With 3 bases removed from V and 3 bases from J, the gap between germline ends came to 18 bases. The CDR3 here is CSARTAGATLYEQYF. The CDR3 bases are TGCAGTGCTAGGACGGCAGGGGCGACCCTCTACGAGCAGTACTTC.

The chain combines TRBV7-2 with TRBJ2-3; D remains ambiguous. The CDR3 covers 16 residues. Germline CDR1 SGHTA, CDR2 FQGNSA. With 4 bases removed from V and 6 bases from J, the gap between germline ends came to 20 bases. CDR3 sequence reads: CASSSERVGLLDTQYF. CDR3 nucleotide sequence: TGTGCCAGCAGCTCCGAAAGGGTCGGTCTTCTGGATACGCAGTATTTT.

The V and J genes are TRBV24-1 and TRBJ2-3; TRBD2 agrees at 11 bases. CDR1 and CDR2 from the germline V gene are KGHDR and SFDVKD. Trimming took 3 bases from V and 2 from J; bases not matched to a gene: 3. CDR3 length: 16 amino acids. In DNA form, the CDR3 reads TGTGCCACCAGTGATGGGACTAGCGGAAACACAGATACGCAGTATTTT. It translates to CATSDGTSGNTDTQYF.

This clonotype turned up a few times. The chain employs TRBV3-1 and TRBJ2-3; D is perhaps TRBD2 (6 bases). The ends were cut back, 7 bases at V and 11 bases at J, with 22 bases in the middle. Germline V CDR1 and CDR2: LGHDT, YNNKEL (reference sequence). This CDR3 is 14 amino acids long. CDR3: CASNRGSSVEGQYF. The DNA for the CDR3 is TGTGCCAGCAACCGGGGTTCGTCCGTGGAGGGGCAGTATTTT.

The chain links TRBV6-1 to TRBJ1-1; a possible D gene is TRBD1 (6 bases). The germline V and J ends were trimmed by 5 bases and 7 bases, with 14 bases remaining between them. CDR3 length equals 13 residues. Germline V lookup: CDR1 MNHNS, CDR2 SASEGT. Here the CDR3 DNA reads TGTGCCAGCAGTCCCCGACAGGTACTTGAAGCTTTCTTT. It encodes CASSPRQVLEAFF.

Comments on this clonotype: A much larger clone lies a single base off, so this may be a read error. The chain combines TRBV11-3 with TRBJ2-1, with D perhaps TRBD1 (6 bases). V lost 5 bases to trimming and J lost 0 bases, with 11 bases between them. Germline loops: CDR1 SGHNT, CDR2 YENEEA. This CDR3 is built from 15 residues. DNA for the CDR3: TGTGCCAGCAGCCCAGGGGAAGTCTCCTACAATGAGCAGTTCTTC. Translated: CASSPGEVSYNEQFF.

This rearrangement joins TRBV7-8 to TRBJ2-3; tentative D call: TRBD1 (6 bases). Trimming took 0 bases from V and 1 from J, leaving 20 bases between them. The CDR3 spans 19 residues. Germline CDR1 is SGHVS and CDR2 is FQNEAQ. The CDR3 DNA reads TGTGCCAGCAGCTTAGCCTCACTCGGCCCAGAGGGGGGCACAGATACGCAGTATTTT. Protein sequence: CASSLASLGPEGGTDTQYF.

V gene TRBV7-2 combines with J gene TRBJ2-5; TRBD2 aligns across 10 bases. The CDR3 runs to 14 residues. The junction had 7 bases not matched to a gene; V was cut back by 7 bases and J by 5 bases. Looked up from germline, CDR1 is SGHTA and CDR2 is FQGNSA. For the CDR3, the DNA is TGTGCCAGCAAAAGCGGGAGGGCCGTGGAGACCCAGTACTTC. Translating it yields CASKSGRAVETQYF.

The rearrangement links TRBV5-1 to TRBJ2-7; D is undetermined. Trimming removed 0 bases from V and 0 bases from J, with 10 bases in between. This CDR3 spans 15 amino acids. Germline values: CDR1 SGHRS, CDR2 YFSETQ. CDR3 DNA: TGCGCCAGCAGCTTGGGGACGGCAACCTCCTACGAGCAGTACTTC. This encodes CASSLGTATSYEQYF.

This clonotype was recorded at least ten times. The chain has TRBV6-2 or TRBV6-3 and TRBJ2-7, with D possibly matching TRBD1 (5 bases). The CDR3 covers 13 residues. The V gene's germline CDR1 is MNHEY and CDR2 SVGEGT. Trimming took 2 bases from V and 4 from J, leaving 9 bases between them. CDR3 in DNA: TGTGCCAGCAGTTACAGGGGAAGGTACGAGCAGTACTTC. Translation gives CASSYRGRYEQYF.

Notes on this clonotype: A read error may explain this, as a much larger clone is one base away. The V gene is TRBV18, the J gene TRBJ2-7; TRBD2 matches at 9 bases. Unmatched junction bases numbered 9, after V lost 5 bases and J lost 4 bases. Looked up from germline, CDR1 is KGHSH and CDR2 is LQKENI. The CDR3 runs 15 residues. CDR3: CASSWRTSDSYEQYF. Written as DNA, the CDR3 is TGTGCCAGCTCATGGAGGACTAGCGATTCGTACGAGCAGTACTTC.

Regarding this clonotype: The junction and the germline gene differ at one end; a read error may be behind it. The chain employs TRBV12-3 or TRBV12-4 and TRBJ2-3; D ambiguous. The CDR3 covers 15 residues. The CDR3 loop is CASSLQRKIADTQYF. The CDR3 DNA reads as TGTGCCAGCAGCCTCCAGAGGAAGATCGCAGATACGCAGTATTTC.

This clonotype was seen only a few times. The V call is TRBV29-1, the J call TRBJ1-5; D call uncertain. The V gene's germline CDR1 is SQVTM and CDR2 ANQGSEA. Deletions cut 4 bases from V and 3 bases from J, with 7 bases between. The CDR3 sequence is 12 residues long. For the CDR3, the DNA is TGCAGCGTTGGAGAGTTCAATCAGCCCCAGCATTTT. Amino acid sequence: CSVGEFNQPQHF.

The V and J genes are TRBV13 and TRBJ1-2; D gene ambiguous. V was clipped by 3 bases and J by 8 bases, with 10 bases between them. This CDR3 comprises 12 residues. Germline CDR1 is PRHDT and CDR2 is FYEKMQ (reference sequence). The CDR3: CASSLMGNGYTF. Written as DNA, the CDR3 is TGTGCCAGCAGCTTGATGGGCAACGGCTACACCTTC.

V is TRBV6-2 or TRBV6-3 and J is TRBJ1-1; D ambiguous. Trimming pared 2 bases from V and 7 bases from J, leaving 5 bases between. The CDR3 loop spans 11 amino acids. The V gene's germline CDR1 is MNHEY and CDR2 SVGEGT. In DNA form, the CDR3 reads TGTGCCAGCAGTTACGCGAGTGAAGCTTTCTTT. Protein: CASSYASEAFF.

The chain has TRBV6-1 and TRBJ2-1; the D gene could be TRBD1 or TRBD2 (5 bases each). The CDR3 is 13 residues long. Germline V CDR1 and CDR2: MNHNS, SASEGT. The V and J ends lost 2 bases and 7 bases respectively, with 9 bases between them. CDR3 DNA sequence: TGTGCCAGCAGTGAAAGGGGAGAGAATGAGCAGTTCTTC. It translates to CASSERGENEQFF.

The CDR3 sequence: CASNADRGGNYEQFF. Here the CDR3 DNA reads TGTGCCAGCAACGCGGACAGGGGTGGTAACTATGAGCAGTTCTTC. This chain uses TRBV2 with TRBJ2-1, with TRBD1 identical over 9 bases. The CDR3 covers 15 residues. Germline assignment: CDR1 SNHLY and CDR2 FYNNEI. The J segment lost 8 bases and the V segment lost 7 bases, leaving 12 bases of the junction unmatched.